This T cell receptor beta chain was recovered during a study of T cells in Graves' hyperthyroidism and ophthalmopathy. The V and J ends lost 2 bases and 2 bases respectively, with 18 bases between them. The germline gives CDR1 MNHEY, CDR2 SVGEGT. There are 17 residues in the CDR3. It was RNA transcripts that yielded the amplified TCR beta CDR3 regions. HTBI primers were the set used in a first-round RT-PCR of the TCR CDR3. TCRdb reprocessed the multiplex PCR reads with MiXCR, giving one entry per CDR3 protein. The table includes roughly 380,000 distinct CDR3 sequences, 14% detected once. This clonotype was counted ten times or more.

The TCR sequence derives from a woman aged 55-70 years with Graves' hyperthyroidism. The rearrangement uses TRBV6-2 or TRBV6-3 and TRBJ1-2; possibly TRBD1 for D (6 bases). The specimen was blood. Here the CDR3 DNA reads TGTGCCAGCAGTTACCCGCACCGGACCAGGGGAAACTATGGCTACACCTTC. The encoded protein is CASSYPHRTRGNYGYTF.